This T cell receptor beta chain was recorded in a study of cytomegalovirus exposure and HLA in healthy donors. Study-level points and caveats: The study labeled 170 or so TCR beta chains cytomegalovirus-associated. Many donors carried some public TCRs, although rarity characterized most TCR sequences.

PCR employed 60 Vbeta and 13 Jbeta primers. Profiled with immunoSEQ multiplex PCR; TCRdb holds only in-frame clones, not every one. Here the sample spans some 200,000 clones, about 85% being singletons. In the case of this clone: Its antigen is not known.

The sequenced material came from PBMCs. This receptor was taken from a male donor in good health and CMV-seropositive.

The DNA for the CDR3 is TGTGCCAGCAGCACCCACCCGGGGGGCCTCGGGCTAGGCTACACCTTC. Protein: CASSTHPGGLGLGYTF. The rearrangement links TRBV7-2 to TRBJ1-2; perhaps TRBD1 as D (6 bases). The V end was cut by 5 bases, the J end by 8 bases, with 24 bases between. Germline V gene sequence: CDR1 SGHTA, CDR2 FQGNSA. This CDR3 is built from 16 residues. Full variable domain (outside the CDR3, taken from reference TRBV7-2 and TRBJ1-2): GAGVSQSPSNKVTEKGKDVELRCDPISGHTALYWYRQSLGQGLEFLIYFQGNSAPDKSGLPSDRFSAERTGGSVSTLTIQRTQQEDSAVYLCASSTHPGGLGLGYTFGSGTRLTVV.